This TCR beta chain appears in the sequencing data of a study of circulating CD8 cells and anti-PD-1 response in melanoma. Each library started from around 14 ng of total RNA using the QIAseq Immune Repertoire TCR panel. TCRdb analysed the reads with MiXCR anew, one entry per CDR3 protein. The sample lists some 930 distinct CDR3 sequences, roughly 4.1% seen once, with about 5% in the top ten. This clonotype is large (0.1 to 1%) in the sample. Four subsets defined by PD-1 and/or TIGIT were sorted from live CD3+CD8+TCRalphabeta+ cells. The CDR3 has 11 amino acids. Trimming took off 6 bases at V and 3 bases at J, with 4 bases between the two ends. Germline CDR1 MDHEN, CDR2 SYDVKM.

This receptor was obtained from a human donor with melanoma. The source was CD8+ T cells from PBMCs, collected at baseline or after one month of anti-PD-1 therapy (not recorded which). The V call is TRBV28, the J call TRBJ2-3; D uncertain. The CDR3 here is CASRTTDTQYF. As DNA, the CDR3 is TGTGCCAGCAGGACTACAGATACGCAGTATTTT.